This T cell receptor (beta chain) derives from a study of T cells expressing NK-cell markers. Germline-derived CDR1 and CDR2 are DFQATT and SNEGSKA (reference sequence). This CDR3 is 19 amino acids long. Reprocessing the 5' RACE reads, TCRdb reports a single entry for every CDR3 protein and omits DNA. The ten top clones account for approximately 4%, within a sample of about 550,000 distinct CDR3 sequences. Sequences were obtained from blood T cells: a sorted CD56 or NKG2C T cell subset, CD4+ or CD8+ T cells, or bulk PBMC T cells (not recorded which). This clonotype was sampled from a man between 18 and 35 years old in good health. The J gene is TRBJ2-3, the V gene TRBV20-1; without DNA, the TCRdb call of TRBD2 cannot be checked. CDR3 loop: CSASSLLAGTPYSTDTQYF.